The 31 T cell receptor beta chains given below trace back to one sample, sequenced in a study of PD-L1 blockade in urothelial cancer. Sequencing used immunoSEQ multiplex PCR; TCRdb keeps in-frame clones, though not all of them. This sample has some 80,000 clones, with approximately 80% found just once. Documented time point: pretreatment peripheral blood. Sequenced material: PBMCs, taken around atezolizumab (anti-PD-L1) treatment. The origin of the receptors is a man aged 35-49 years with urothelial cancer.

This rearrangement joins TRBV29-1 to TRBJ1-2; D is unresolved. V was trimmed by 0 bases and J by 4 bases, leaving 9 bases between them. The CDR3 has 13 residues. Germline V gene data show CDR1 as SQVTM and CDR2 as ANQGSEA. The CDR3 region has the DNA TGCAGCGTTGAAGATCGCGGAATCTATGGCTACACCTTC. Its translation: CSVEDRGIYGYTF.

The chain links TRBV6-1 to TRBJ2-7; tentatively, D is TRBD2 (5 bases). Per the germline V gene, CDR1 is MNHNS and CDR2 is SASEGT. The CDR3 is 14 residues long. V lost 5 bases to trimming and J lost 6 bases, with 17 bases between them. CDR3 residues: CASSPPGLAGEQYF. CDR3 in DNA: TGTGCCAGCAGTCCCCCCGGATTGGCGGGCGAGCAGTACTTC.

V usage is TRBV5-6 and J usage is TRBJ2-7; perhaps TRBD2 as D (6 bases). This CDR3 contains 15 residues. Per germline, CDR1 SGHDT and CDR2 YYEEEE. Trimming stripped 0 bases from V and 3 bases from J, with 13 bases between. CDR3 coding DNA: TGTGCCAGCAGCTTGGATCGATTAGCGGTCTACGAGCAGTACTTC. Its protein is CASSLDRLAVYEQYF. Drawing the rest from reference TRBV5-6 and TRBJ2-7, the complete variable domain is DAGVTQSPTHLIKTRGQQVTLRCSPKSGHDTVSWYQQALGQGPQFIFQYYEEEERQRGNFPDRFSGHQFPNYSSELNVNALLLGDSALYLCASSLDRLAVYEQYFGPGTRLTVT.

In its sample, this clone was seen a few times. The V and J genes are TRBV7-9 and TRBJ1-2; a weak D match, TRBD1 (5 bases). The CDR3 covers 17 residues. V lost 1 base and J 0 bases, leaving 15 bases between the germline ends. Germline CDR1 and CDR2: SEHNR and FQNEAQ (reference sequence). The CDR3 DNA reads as TGTGCCAGCAGCTTAGTTCAGGGCGGGGGAACTAACTATGGCTACACCTTC. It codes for CASSLVQGGGTNYGYTF.

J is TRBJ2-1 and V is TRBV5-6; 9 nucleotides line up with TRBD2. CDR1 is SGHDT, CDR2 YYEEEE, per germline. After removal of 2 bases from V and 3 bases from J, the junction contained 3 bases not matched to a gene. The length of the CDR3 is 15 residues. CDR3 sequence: CASSFGLAIYNEQFF. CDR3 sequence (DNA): TGTGCCAGCAGCTTTGGACTAGCGATCTACAATGAGCAGTTCTTC.

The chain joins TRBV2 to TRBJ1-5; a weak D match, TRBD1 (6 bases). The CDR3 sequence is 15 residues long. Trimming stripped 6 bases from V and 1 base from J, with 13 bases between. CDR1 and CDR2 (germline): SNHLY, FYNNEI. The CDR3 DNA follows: TGTGCCAGCAGATCCGAACAGGGAAGCAATCAGCCCCAGCATTTT. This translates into CASRSEQGSNQPQHF.

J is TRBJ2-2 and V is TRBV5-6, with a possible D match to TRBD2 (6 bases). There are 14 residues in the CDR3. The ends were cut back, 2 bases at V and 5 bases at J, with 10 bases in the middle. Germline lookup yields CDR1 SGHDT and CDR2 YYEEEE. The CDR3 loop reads CASSFGGRTGELFF. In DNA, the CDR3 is TGTGCCAGCAGCTTCGGGGGAAGAACCGGGGAGCTGTTTTTT.

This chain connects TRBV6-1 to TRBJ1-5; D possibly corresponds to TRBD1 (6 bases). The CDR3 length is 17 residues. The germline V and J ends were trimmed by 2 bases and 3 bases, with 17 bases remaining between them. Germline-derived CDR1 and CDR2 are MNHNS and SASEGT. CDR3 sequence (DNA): TGTGCCAGCAGTGAAAGGCAGGGGACGTGGGACAATCAGCCCCAGCATTTT. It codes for CASSERQGTWDNQPQHF.

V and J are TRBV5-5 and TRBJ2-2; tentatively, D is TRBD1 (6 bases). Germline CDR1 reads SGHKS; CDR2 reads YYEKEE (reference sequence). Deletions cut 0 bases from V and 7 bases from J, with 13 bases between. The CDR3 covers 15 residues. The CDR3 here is CASSLGAGANGELFF. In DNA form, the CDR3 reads TGTGCCAGCAGCTTGGGAGCAGGGGCAAACGGGGAGCTGTTTTTT. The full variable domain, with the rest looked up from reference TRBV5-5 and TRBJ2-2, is DAGVTQSPTHLIKTRGQQVTLRCSPISGHKSVSWYQQVLGQGPQFIFQYYEKEERGRGNFPDRFSARQFPNYSSELNVNALLLGDSALYLCASSLGAGANGELFFGEGSRLTVL.

CDR3: CASSLLGTSGGDEQFF. CDR3 bases: TGTGCCAGCAGCTTGTTGGGGACTAGCGGCGGGGATGAGCAGTTCTTC. The chain joins TRBV5-6 to TRBJ2-1; 11 nucleotides align to TRBD2. V was pared by 1 base and J by 8 bases, with 8 bases of the junction left unmatched. Per the germline V gene, CDR1 is SGHDT and CDR2 is YYEEEE. The CDR3 is 16 amino acids.

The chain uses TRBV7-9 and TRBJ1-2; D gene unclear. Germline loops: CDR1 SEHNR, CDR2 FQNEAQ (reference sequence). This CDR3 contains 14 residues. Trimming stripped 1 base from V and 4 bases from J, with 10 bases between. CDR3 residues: CASSLGPGGYGYTF. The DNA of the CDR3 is TGTGCCAGCAGCTTAGGACCAGGTGGCTATGGCTACACCTTC.

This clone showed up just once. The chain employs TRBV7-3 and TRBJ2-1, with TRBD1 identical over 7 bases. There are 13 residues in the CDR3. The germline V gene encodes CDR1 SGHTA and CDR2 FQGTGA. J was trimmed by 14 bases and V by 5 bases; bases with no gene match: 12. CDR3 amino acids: CASSPTGTAPEFF. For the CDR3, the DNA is TGTGCCAGCAGCCCAACCGGGACAGCTCCTGAGTTCTTC.

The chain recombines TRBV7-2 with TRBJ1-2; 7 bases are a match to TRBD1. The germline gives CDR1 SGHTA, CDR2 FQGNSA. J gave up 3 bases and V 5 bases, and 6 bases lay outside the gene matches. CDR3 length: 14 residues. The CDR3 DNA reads TGTGCCAGCAGCCGAGACAGGGTCGACTATGGCTACACCTTC. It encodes CASSRDRVDYGYTF. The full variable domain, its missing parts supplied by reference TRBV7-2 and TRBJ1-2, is GAGVSQSPSNKVTEKGKDVELRCDPISGHTALYWYRQSLGQGLEFLIYFQGNSAPDKSGLPSDRFSAERTGGSVSTLTIQRTQQEDSAVYLCASSRDRVDYGYTFGSGTRLTVV.

The CDR3 loop is CASSPTGRSTEAFF. The CDR3 DNA reads TGTGCCAGCAGCCCTACAGGGAGAAGCACTGAAGCTTTCTTT. This chain uses TRBV6-6 with TRBJ1-1; possible D gene TRBD1, 6 bases. The V end lost 6 bases, the J end lost 4 bases, and 15 bases lay between the germline ends. CDR3 length equals 14 residues. Germline assignment: CDR1 MNHNY and CDR2 SVGAGI (reference sequence).

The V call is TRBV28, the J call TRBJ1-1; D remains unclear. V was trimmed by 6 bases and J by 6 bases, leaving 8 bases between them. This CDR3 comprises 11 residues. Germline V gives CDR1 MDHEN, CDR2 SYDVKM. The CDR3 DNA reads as TGTGCCAGCAGAGAGAGGGCTGAAGCTTTCTTT. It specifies CASRERAEAFF.

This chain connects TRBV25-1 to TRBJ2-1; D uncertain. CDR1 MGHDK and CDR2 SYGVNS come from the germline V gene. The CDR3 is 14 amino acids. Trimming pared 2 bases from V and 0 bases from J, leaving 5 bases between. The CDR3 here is CASSELSSYNEQFF. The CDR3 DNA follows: TGTGCCAGCAGTGAACTTAGCTCCTACAATGAGCAGTTCTTC.

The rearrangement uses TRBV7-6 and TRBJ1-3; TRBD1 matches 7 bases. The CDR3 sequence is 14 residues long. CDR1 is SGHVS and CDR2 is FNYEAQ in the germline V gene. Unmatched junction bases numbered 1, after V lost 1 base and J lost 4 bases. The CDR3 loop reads CASSLDRGGNTIYF. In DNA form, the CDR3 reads TGTGCCAGCAGCTTAGACAGGGGCGGAAACACCATATATTTT.

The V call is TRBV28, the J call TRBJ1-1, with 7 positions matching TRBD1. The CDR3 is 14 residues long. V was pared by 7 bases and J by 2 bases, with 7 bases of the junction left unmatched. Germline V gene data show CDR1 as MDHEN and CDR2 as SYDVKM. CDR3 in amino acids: CASKVRDSNTEAFF. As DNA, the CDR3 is TGTGCCAGCAAGGTCCGGGACAGTAACACTGAAGCTTTCTTT.

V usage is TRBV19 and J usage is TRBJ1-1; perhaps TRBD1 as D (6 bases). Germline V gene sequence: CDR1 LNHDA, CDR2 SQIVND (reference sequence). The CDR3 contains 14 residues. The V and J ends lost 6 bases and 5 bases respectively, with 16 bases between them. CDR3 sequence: CASSPYGTNTEAFF. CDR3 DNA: TGTGCCAGTAGCCCTTACGGGACAAATACTGAAGCTTTCTTT.

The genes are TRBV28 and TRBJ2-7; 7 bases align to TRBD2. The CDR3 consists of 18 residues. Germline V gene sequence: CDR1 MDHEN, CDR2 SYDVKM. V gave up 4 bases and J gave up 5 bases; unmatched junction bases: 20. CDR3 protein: CASSSLLPIVRELDEQYF. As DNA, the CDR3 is TGTGCCAGCAGTTCGTTACTCCCAATCGTGCGGGAGCTCGACGAGCAGTACTTC.

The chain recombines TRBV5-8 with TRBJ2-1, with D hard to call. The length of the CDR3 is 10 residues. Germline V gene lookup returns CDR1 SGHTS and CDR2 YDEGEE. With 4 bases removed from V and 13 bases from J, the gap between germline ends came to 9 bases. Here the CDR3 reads CASSLESQFF. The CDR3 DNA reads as TGTGCCAGCAGCCTCGAGAGTCAGTTCTTC.

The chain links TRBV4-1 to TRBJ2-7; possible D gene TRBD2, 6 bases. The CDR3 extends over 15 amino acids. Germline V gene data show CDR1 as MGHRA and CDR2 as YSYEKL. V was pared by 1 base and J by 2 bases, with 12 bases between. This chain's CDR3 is CASSQGVGGPYEQYF. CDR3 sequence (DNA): TGCGCCAGCAGCCAAGGGGTGGGGGGACCCTACGAGCAGTACTTC.

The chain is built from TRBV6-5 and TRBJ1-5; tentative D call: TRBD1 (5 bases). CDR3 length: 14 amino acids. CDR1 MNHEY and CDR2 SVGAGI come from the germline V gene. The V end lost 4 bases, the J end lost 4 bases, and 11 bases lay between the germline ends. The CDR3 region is CASSSRGWNQPQHF. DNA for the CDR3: TGTGCCAGCAGTTCCCGGGGGTGGAATCAGCCCCAGCATTTT.

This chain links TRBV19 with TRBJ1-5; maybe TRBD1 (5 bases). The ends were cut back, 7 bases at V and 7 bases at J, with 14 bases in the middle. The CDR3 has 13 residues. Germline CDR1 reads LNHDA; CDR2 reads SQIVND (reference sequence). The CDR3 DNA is TGTGCCAGTACTCTCCGGGGGGACCAGCCCCAGCATTTT. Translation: CASTLRGDQPQHF.

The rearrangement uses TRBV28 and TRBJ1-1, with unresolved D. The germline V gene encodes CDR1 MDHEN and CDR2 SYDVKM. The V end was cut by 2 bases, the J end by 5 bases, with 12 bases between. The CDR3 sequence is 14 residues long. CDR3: CASSLSGVRTEAFF. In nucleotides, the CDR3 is TGTGCCAGCAGTTTAAGCGGGGTCCGAACTGAAGCTTTCTTT. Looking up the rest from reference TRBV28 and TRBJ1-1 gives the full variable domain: DVKVTQSSRYLVKRTGEKVFLECVQDMDHENMFWYRQDPGLGLRLIYFSYDVKMKEKGDIPEGYSVSREKKERFSLILESASTNQTSMYLCASSLSGVRTEAFFGQGTRLTVV.

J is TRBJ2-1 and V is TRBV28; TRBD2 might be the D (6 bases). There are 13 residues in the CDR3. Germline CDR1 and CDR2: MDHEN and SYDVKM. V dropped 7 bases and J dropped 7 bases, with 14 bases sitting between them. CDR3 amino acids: CASTQSGGNEQFF. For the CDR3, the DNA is TGTGCCAGCACCCAGTCCGGGGGTAATGAGCAGTTCTTC.

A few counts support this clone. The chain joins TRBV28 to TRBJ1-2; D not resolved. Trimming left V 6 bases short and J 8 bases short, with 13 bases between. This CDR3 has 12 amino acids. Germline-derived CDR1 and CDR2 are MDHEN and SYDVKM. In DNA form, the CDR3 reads TGTGCCAGCAGGGTTTCCGAGGGCGGCTACACCTTC. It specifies CASRVSEGGYTF.

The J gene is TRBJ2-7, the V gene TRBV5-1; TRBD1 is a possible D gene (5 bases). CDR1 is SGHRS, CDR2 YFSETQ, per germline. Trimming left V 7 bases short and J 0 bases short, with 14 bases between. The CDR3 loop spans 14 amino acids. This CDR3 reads CASAGAASSYEQYF. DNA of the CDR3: TGCGCCAGCGCTGGGGCAGCGAGCTCCTACGAGCAGTACTTC.

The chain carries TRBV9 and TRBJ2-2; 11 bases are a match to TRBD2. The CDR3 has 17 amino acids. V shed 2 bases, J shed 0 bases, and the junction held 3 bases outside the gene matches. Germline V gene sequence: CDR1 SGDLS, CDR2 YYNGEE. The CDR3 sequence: CASSVISGRANTGELFF. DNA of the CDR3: TGTGCCAGCAGCGTTATTAGCGGGAGGGCGAACACCGGGGAGCTGTTTTTT. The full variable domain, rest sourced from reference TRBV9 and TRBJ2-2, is DSGVTQTPKHLITATGQRVTLRCSPRSGDLSVYWYQQSLDQGLQFLIQYYNGEERAKGNILERFSAQQFPDLHSELNLSSLELGDSALYFCASSVISGRANTGELFFGEGSRLTVL.

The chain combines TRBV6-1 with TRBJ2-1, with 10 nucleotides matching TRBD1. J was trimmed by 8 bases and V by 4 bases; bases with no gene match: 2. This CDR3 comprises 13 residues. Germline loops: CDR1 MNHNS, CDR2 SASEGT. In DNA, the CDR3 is TGTGCCAGCAGTGGGGACAGGGGAGATGAGCAGTTCTTC. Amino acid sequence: CASSGDRGDEQFF.

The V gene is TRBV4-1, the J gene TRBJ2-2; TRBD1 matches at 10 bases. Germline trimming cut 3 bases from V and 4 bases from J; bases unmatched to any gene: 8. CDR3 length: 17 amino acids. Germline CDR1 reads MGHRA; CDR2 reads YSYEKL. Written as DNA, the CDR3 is TGCGCCAGCAGCCATTCCGGGACAGGGGCTTCCACCGGGGAGCTGTTTTTT. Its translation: CASSHSGTGASTGELFF.